A selection of T cell receptor beta chains follows, all from one sample in a study of CD8 T cells in Susac syndrome. TCRdb reprocessed the immunoSEQ multiplex PCR reads with MiXCR, giving one entry per CDR3 protein. The sample records around 130,000 distinct CDR3 sequences, 94% being singletons. The source material was CD4+ T cells from PBMCs. The receptor set was obtained from a human donor in good health. CDR3s include the opening cysteine and the closing phenylalanine or tryptophan. D genes are given only for firm matches. Only part of the rows carry a size: once, few, many, or a class if the clone is expanded.

>.|TRBJ1-2|TRBD1|TRBV27
TGTGCCAGCAGTTTACAGTCAGGGGGCCGTGGATATGGCTACACCTTC
CASSLQSGGRGYGYTF
>.|TRBJ2-3|.|TRBV4-3
TGCGCCAGCAGCCAAGGAATTGGGGTTGATACGCAGTATTTT
CASSQGIGVDTQYF
>.|TRBJ2-5|TRBD1|TRBV9
TGTGCCAGCAGCGCAGCTCAGGGGGCCGGAGAGACCCAGTACTTC
CASSAAQGAGETQYF
>.|TRBJ1-2|TRBD1|TRBV7-9
TGTGCCAGCAGCACGGGACAGGGGTCGGGAGGCTACACCTTC
CASSTGQGSGGYTF
>.|TRBJ1-2|TRBD1|TRBV27
TGTGCCAGCAGCCGAAACCTTCAGGGGGCCGATGGCTACACCTTC
CASSRNLQGADGYTF
>.|TRBJ1-1|.|TRBV10-3
TGTGCCATCAGCGCAAACAGGGATGGCACTGAAGCTTTCTTT
CAISANRDGTEAFF
>.|TRBJ2-2|.|TRBV7-8
TGTGCCAGCAGCGCAAGGACGGATAACACCGGGGAGCTGTTTTTT
CASSARTDNTGELFF
>.|TRBJ1-1|.|TRBV18
TGTGCCAGCTCACCACGGGGTGGTACTGAAGCTTTCTTT
CASSPRGGTEAFF
>.|TRBJ2-2|.|TRBV2
TGTGCCAGCACCCCAGGGGGGACAAACACCGGGGAGCTGTTTTTT
CASTPGGTNTGELFF
>.|TRBJ2-1|TRBD2|TRBV9
TGTGCCAGCAGCGTTAGCGCAACGGGAGGGCCGGACAATGAGCAGTTCTTC
CASSVSATGGPDNEQFF
>once|TRBJ2-1|TRBD1|TRBV24-1
TGTGCCACCAGTGATGCCCGGACAGGGAATGAGCAGTTCTTC
CATSDARTGNEQFF
>.|TRBJ2-1|TRBD2|TRBV11-1
TGTGCCAGCAGCATACCTAGCGGAACGTTTGTGGAGCAGTTCTTC
CASSIPSGTFVEQFF
>.|TRBJ2-3|TRBD2|TRBV7-8
TGTGCCAGCAGGGGAGGGCCCGAGGATACGCAGTATTTT
CASRGGPEDTQYF
>.|TRBJ2-7|TRBD1|TRBV19
TGTGCCAGTAGCCAAGCCCGGGACAGAGCCTACGAGCAGTACTTC
CASSQARDRAYEQYF
>.|TRBJ2-1|.|TRBV12-3/TRBV12-4
TGTGCCAGCAGTTCGCTGGCAGGGAGGAATGAGCAGTTCTTC
CASSSLAGRNEQFF
>.|TRBJ1-1|.|TRBV29-1
TGCAGCGTTGAGGGGGGACTTATGAACACTGAAGCTTTCTTT
CSVEGGLMNTEAFF
>.|TRBJ2-7|TRBD2|TRBV20-1
TGCAGTGCTAGTACTAGCGAACCCTACGAGCAGTACTTC
CSASTSEPYEQYF
>.|TRBJ1-4|.|TRBV2
TGTGCCAGCGGACAGCTTCTTAATGAAAAACTGTTTTTT
CASGQLLNEKLFF
>.|TRBJ2-3|.|TRBV10-2
TGCGCCAGCAGTGATTGGCGGACCAGGCGGACAGATACGCAGTATTTT
CASSDWRTRRTDTQYF
>.|TRBJ2-7|.|TRBV18
TGTGCCAGCTCACCACGGGGCACTCCCAACGAGCAGTACTTC
CASSPRGTPNEQYF
>.|TRBJ2-1|.|TRBV5-1
TGCGCCAGCAGCCTTCCCTTGGACGTAGGGGTGCAGTTCTTC
CASSLPLDVGVQFF
>.|TRBJ1-2|TRBD1|TRBV7-9
TGTGCCAGCAGCTTCACAGGGGCGAACTATGGCTACACCTTC
CASSFTGANYGYTF
>.|TRBJ2-3|.|TRBV23-1
TGCGCCAGCAGTCAATCGGTGGGTCGGGGGCGTTCTATAGACCAGCACAGAGTAGCGCAGTATTTT
CASSQSVGRGRSIDQHRVAQYF